These 13 T cell receptor beta chains share one sample of origin, sequenced in a study of blood T cell repertoires in COVID-19. The method was immunoSEQ multiplex PCR; TCRdb's version includes in-frame clones alone and lacks a portion of them. The sample has some 170,000 clones, about 70% seen once. The source material was peripheral blood. These TCRs come from a woman aged 50 to 60 with active or convalescent COVID-19.

This chain connects TRBV7-2 to TRBJ2-5; TRBD2 is a possible D gene (6 bases). This CDR3 has 16 residues. The germline gives CDR1 SGHTA, CDR2 FQGNSA. Trimming took 4 bases from V and 5 from J, leaving 20 bases between them. The CDR3 is CASSSGLLAGPETQYF. In nucleotides, the CDR3 is TGTGCCAGCAGCTCGGGACTTCTCGCCGGGCCGGAGACCCAGTACTTC.

This clone was counted once. The rearrangement links TRBV18 to TRBJ1-1, with no clear D. CDR1 is KGHSH and CDR2 is LQKENI in the germline V gene. The CDR3 contains 14 residues. V was clipped by 2 bases and J by 1 base, with 8 bases between them. This chain's CDR3 is CASSPSLANTEAFF. As DNA, the CDR3 is TGTGCCAGCTCACCATCTTTGGCGAACACTGAAGCTTTCTTT.

This rearrangement joins TRBV2 to TRBJ2-6; the match to TRBD1 covers 11 bases. V lost 5 bases and J lost 3; bases outside the gene matches: 3. The CDR3 extends over 16 amino acids. Germline values: CDR1 SNHLY, CDR2 FYNNEI. The CDR3 nucleotides read TGTGCCAGCAGTCGGACAGGGGGCGGTGGGGCCAACGTCCTGACTTTC. It specifies CASSRTGGGGANVLTF.

This clone was counted a few times. This chain uses TRBV9 with TRBJ2-2, with 11 bases identical to TRBD2. The CDR3 has 16 amino acids. The ends lost 3 bases at V and 1 base at J; junction bases unmatched: 2. Germline CDR1 reads SGDLS; CDR2 reads YYNGEE. CDR3 protein: CASSAGTSGNTGELFF. The CDR3, as DNA: TGTGCCAGCAGCGCCGGGACTAGCGGGAACACCGGGGAGCTGTTTTTT.

This clone was seen a single time. The chain recombines TRBV9 with TRBJ1-1, with no clear D. V dropped 0 bases and J dropped 4 bases, with 7 bases sitting between them. The germline V gene encodes CDR1 SGDLS and CDR2 YYNGEE. The CDR3 contains 13 residues. The CDR3 loop is CASSVGSGTEAFF. DNA of the CDR3: TGTGCCAGCAGCGTAGGTTCGGGCACTGAAGCTTTCTTT.

The rearrangement uses TRBV19 and TRBJ2-3; no definite D call. CDR1 is LNHDA and CDR2 is SQIVND in the germline V gene (reference sequence). Deletions cut 7 bases from V and 2 bases from J, with 13 bases between. The CDR3 extends over 14 amino acids. The CDR3 DNA reads as TGTGCCAGTAAGGCGGAGCAACACACAGATACGCAGTATTTT. This translates into CASKAEQHTDTQYF.

The chain is built from TRBV30 and TRBJ2-3, with no clear D. Germline lookup yields CDR1 GTSNPN and CDR2 SVGIG (reference sequence). The CDR3 runs to 12 residues. V was cut by 3 bases and J by 2 bases, with 6 bases left in between. The DNA of the CDR3 is TGTGCCTGGAGGGGCTTCACAGATACGCAGTATTTT. Protein sequence: CAWRGFTDTQYF.

This chain connects TRBV19 to TRBJ2-3, with 8 positions matching TRBD1. CDR1 LNHDA and CDR2 SQIVND come from the germline V gene (reference sequence). The CDR3 has 14 residues. Trimming cost V 8 bases and J 2 bases; bases outside gene matches: 6. This CDR3 is CASSDRAITDTQYF. The CDR3 nucleotides are TGTGCCAGTTCGGACAGGGCCATCACAGATACGCAGTATTTT. The complete variable domain, with remaining parts taken from reference TRBV19 and TRBJ2-3, reads DGGITQSPKYLFRKEGQNVTLSCEQNLNHDAMYWYRQDPGQGLRLIYYSQIVNDFQKGDIAEGYSVSREKKESFPLTVTSAQKNPTAFYLCASSDRAITDTQYFGPGTRLTVL.

The chain is built from TRBV5-4 and TRBJ1-6; D perhaps matches TRBD1 (6 bases). The germline V and J ends were trimmed by 4 bases and 11 bases, with 16 bases remaining between them. The CDR3 spans 14 residues. The germline gives CDR1 SGHNT, CDR2 YYREEE (reference sequence). CDR3 bases: TGTGCCAGCAGCGAAGGGGGAGGGGATGCACCCCTCCACTTT. Its protein product is CASSEGGGDAPLHF.

The chain has TRBV13 and TRBJ2-7; TRBD2 agrees at 7 bases. CDR1 and CDR2 from the germline V gene are PRHDT and FYEKMQ (reference sequence). V shed 4 bases and J 0 bases; nucleotides not matched to a gene: 15. The CDR3 length is 18 residues. In nucleotides, the CDR3 is TGTGCCAGCAGCTCAATAAGCGGGGTCCGGGACGGCTCCTACGAGCAGTACTTC. This translates into CASSSISGVRDGSYEQYF.

The chain joins TRBV6-1 to TRBJ2-7; weak D call: TRBD1 (7 bases). Trimming pared 3 bases from V and 3 bases from J, leaving 18 bases between. The CDR3 sequence is 16 residues long. Germline V gene data show CDR1 as MNHNS and CDR2 as SASEGT. Here the CDR3 reads CASSDPTGTLVYEQYF. The CDR3 DNA sequence: TGTGCCAGCAGTGACCCGACAGGGACTCTAGTCTACGAGCAGTACTTC.

V is TRBV6-5 and J is TRBJ1-6; unclear D gene. CDR3 length: 15 residues. Germline V CDR1 and CDR2: MNHEY, SVGAGI. The germline V and J ends were trimmed by 10 bases and 0 bases, with 13 bases remaining between them. Here the CDR3 DNA reads TGTGCCACTCGAGGGTACAACTCCTATAATTCACCCCTCCACTTT. Amino acids: CATRGYNSYNSPLHF.

The V gene is TRBV2, the J gene TRBJ1-1; D unresolved. The CDR3 is 13 residues long. Trimming pared 2 bases from V and 1 base from J, leaving 5 bases between. In germline, CDR1 is SNHLY, CDR2 FYNNEI. CDR3 region: CASSERQNTEAFF. The DNA for the CDR3 is TGTGCCAGCAGTGAAAGACAGAACACTGAAGCTTTCTTT. Full variable domain (missing parts from reference TRBV2 and TRBJ1-1): EPEVTQTPSHQVTQMGQEVILRCVPISNHLYFYWYRQILGQKVEFLVSFYNNEISEKSEIFDDQFSVERPDGSNFTLKIRSTKLEDSAMYFCASSERQNTEAFFGQGTRLTVV.